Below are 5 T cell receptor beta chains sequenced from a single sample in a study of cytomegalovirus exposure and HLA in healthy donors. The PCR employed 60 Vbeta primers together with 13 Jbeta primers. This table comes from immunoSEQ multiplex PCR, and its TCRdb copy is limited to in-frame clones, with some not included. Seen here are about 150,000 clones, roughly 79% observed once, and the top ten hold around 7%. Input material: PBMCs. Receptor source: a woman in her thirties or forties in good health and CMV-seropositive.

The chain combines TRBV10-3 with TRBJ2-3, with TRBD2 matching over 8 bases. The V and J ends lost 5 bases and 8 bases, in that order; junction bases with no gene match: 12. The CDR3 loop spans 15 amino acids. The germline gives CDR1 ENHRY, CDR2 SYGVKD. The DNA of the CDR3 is TGTGCCATCAGTAGCGGGGGAGCACAGAGGGGTACGCAGTATTTT. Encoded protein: CAISSGGAQRGTQYF.

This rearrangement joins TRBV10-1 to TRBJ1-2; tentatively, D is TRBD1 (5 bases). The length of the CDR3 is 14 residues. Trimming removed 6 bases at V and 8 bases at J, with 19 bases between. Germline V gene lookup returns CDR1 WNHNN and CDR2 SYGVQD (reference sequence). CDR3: CASSLPGGLIGYTF. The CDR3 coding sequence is TGCGCCAGCAGCCTCCCGGGGGGGTTGATAGGCTACACCTTC.

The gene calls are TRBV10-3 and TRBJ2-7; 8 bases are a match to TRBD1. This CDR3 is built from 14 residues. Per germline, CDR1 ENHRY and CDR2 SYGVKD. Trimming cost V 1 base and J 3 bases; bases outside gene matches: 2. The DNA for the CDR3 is TGTGCCATCAGTGAGTTAGGGACAGGCTACGAGCAGTACTTC. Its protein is CAISELGTGYEQYF.

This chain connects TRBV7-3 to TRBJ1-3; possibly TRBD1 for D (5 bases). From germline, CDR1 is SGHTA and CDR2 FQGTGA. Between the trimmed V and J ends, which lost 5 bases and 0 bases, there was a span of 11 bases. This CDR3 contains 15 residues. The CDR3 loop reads CASSQTGGSGNTIYF. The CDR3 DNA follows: TGTGCCAGCAGCCAAACAGGCGGCTCTGGAAACACCATATATTTT.

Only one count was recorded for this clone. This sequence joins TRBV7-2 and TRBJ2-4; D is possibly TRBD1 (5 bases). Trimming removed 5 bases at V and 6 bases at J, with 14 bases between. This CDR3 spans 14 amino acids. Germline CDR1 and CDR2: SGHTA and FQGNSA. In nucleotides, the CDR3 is TGTGCCAGCAGCCCACAAGGGGCCGTAAACATTCAGTACTTC. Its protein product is CASSPQGAVNIQYF.